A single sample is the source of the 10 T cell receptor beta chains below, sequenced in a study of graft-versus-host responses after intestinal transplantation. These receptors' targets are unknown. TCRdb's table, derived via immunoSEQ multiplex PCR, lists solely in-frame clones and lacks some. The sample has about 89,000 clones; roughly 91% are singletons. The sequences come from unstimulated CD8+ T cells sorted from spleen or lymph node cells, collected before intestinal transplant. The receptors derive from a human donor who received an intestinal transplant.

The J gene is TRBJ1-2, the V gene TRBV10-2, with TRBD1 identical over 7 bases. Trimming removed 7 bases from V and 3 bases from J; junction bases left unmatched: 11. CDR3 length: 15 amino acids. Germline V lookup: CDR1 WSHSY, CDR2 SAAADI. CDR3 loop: CASTERQGGYYGYTF. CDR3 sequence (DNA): TGCGCCAGCACTGAAAGACAGGGTGGGTACTATGGCTACACCTTC.

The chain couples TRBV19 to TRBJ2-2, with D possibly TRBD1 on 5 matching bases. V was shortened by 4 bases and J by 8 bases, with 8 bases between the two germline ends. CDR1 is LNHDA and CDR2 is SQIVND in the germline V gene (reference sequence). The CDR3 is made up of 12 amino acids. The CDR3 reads CASSTGPGELFF. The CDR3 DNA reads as TGTGCCAGTAGTACAGGGCCTGGGGAGCTGTTTTTT.

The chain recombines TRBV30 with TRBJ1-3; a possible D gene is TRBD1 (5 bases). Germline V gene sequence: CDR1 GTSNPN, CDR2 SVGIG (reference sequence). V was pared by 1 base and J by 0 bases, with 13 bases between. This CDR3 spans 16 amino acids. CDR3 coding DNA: TGTGCCTGGAGTGACGCCGCAGGGCCCTCTGGAAACACCATATATTTT. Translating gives CAWSDAAGPSGNTIYF.

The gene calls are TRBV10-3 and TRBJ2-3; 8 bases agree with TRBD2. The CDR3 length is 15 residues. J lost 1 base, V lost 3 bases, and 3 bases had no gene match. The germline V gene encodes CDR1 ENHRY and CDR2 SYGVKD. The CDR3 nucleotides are TGTGCCATCAGTGAACCCGGGAGGGGCACAGATACGCAGTATTTT. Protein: CAISEPGRGTDTQYF.

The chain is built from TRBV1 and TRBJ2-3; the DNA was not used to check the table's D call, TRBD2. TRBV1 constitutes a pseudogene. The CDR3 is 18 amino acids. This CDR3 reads CTSSQGASGAKNTDTQYF. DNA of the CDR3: TGCACCAGCAGCCAAGGGGCTAGCGGGGCGAAAAACACAGATACGCAGTATTTT.

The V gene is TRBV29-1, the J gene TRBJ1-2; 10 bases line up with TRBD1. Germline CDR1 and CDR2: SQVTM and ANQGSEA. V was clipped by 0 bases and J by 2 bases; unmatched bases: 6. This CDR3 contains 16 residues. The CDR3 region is CSVEDRGQGPNYGYTF. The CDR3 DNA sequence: TGCAGCGTTGAAGATAGGGGACAGGGGCCGAACTATGGCTACACCTTC.

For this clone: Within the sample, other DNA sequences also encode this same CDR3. CDR3 in DNA: TGTGCCAGCAGCAGGGACAGCTACGAGCAGTACTTC. It specifies CASSRDSYEQYF. V gene TRBV9 combines with J gene TRBJ2-7, with 7 bases that match TRBD1. The CDR3 is 12 residues long. Germline trimming cut 4 bases from V and 3 bases from J; bases unmatched to any gene: 1. Germline values: CDR1 SGDLS, CDR2 YYNGEE.

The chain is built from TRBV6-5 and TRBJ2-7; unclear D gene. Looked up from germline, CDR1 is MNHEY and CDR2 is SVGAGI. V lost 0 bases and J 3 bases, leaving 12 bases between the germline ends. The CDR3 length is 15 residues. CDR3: CASSYSQASYYEQYF. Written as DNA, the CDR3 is TGTGCCAGCAGTTACTCCCAGGCCTCCTACTACGAGCAGTACTTC.

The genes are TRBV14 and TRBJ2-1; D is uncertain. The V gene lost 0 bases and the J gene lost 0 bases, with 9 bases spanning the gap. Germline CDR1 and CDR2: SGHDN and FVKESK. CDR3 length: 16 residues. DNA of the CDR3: TGTGCCAGCAGCCAAGATAAGAGCGCCTCCTACAATGAGCAGTTCTTC. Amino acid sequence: CASSQDKSASYNEQFF.

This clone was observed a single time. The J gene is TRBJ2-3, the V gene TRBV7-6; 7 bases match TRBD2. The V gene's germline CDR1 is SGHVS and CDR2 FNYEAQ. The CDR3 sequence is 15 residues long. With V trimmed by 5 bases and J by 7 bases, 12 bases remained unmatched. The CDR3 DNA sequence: TGTGCCAGCAGCCCCTCAGCGGGGCGCACGAATACGCAGTATTTT. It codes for CASSPSAGRTNTQYF.